The T cell receptor beta chain under discussion was sequenced for a study of regulatory T cells in long-lasting Graves disease. In its sample, this clonotype was seen a few times. The sample's time point: newly diagnosed GD, antithyroid drugs for less than 3 months. The authors made the TCR library using RNA they extracted from PBMCs. iRepertoire HTBI primers and Arm-PCR of CDR3 regions built TCR beta libraries. Original methodology: Among the samples, 60 to 65 TRBV and 14 TRBJ segments were identified. TCRdb ran MiXCR on the multiplex PCR reads and lists one entry per CDR3 protein. TCRdb assigned the V and J calls; the authors' analysis was not used. The sample holds 450,000 to 500,000 distinct CDR3 sequences, roughly 16% seen once. This CDR3 spans 14 amino acids. Germline V lookup: CDR1 MDHEN, CDR2 SYDVKM. V shed 5 bases and J shed 6 bases, with 16 bases lying between them. The sample was also reused in another study, on T cells in Graves' hyperthyroidism and ophthalmopathy.

The sequence came from a middle-aged man with Graves disease. J is TRBJ1-2 and V is TRBV28; D gene uncertain. The material sequenced was peripheral blood mononuclear cells (PBMCs), taken at new diagnosis, from a patient treated with antithyroid drugs. The CDR3 spells CASSTIDRADGYTF. DNA for the CDR3: TGTGCCAGCAGTACCATTGATAGGGCGGATGGCTACACCTTC.